What follows is one TCR beta chain and its context. Sequencing used immunoSEQ multiplex PCR; TCRdb keeps in-frame clones, though not all of them. This table has some 87,000 clones, roughly 75% appearing once. These data originate in a study of a mutant IDH1 vaccine in newly diagnosed glioma. The sample's time point: baseline, week 1 (first vaccination visit). Treatment defined: pre-vaccination baseline after standard-of-care therapy. The germline V gene encodes CDR1 SGHTA and CDR2 FQGNSA. Trimming left V 3 bases short and J 7 bases short, with 12 bases between. CDR3 size: 13 residues. This rearrangement joins TRBV7-2 to TRBJ2-5; D is unclear. The sequences come from PBMCs, collected from a glioma patient treated with radiotherapy, temozolomide or both. The receptor's source is a man aged 40-50 years with glioma. The CDR3 loop reads CASSLEPFGTQYF. In nucleotides, the CDR3 is TGTGCCAGCAGCTTGGAACCTTTTGGGACCCAGTACTTC.